This is a list of T cell receptor beta chains from one sample in a study of shared clonotypes between healthy human individuals. Method: immunoSEQ multiplex PCR; TCRdb's copy keeps in-frame clones and lacks some. Of 1.5 million to 2.5 million clones in the sample, just under 95% were seen once. The sample taken for sequencing was naive CD8+ T cells sorted from blood. These receptors originate from a man aged 18-30 years in good health. CDR3s include the opening cysteine and the closing phenylalanine or tryptophan.

J: TRBJ2-7; V: TRBV6-5; CDR3: CASSLRDGLWEQYF
J: TRBJ2-7; V: TRBV7-9; CDR3: CASSHFLGADEQYF
J: TRBJ2-7; V: TRBV5-1; CDR3: CASSYTGLSYEQYF
J: TRBJ2-7; V: TRBV7-9; CDR3: CASSLTGEQYF
J: TRBJ2-3; V: TRBV7-2; CDR3: CASSPTSGIFDTQYF
J: TRBJ2-7; V: TRBV7-2; CDR3: CASSLAPGYEQYF
J: TRBJ2-1; V: TRBV29-1; CDR3: CSVEGNEQFF
J: TRBJ2-3; V: TRBV10-2; CDR3: CASSDWTSGSGGTDTQYF
J: TRBJ2-3; V: TRBV4-1; CDR3: CASSSAGGIDTQYF
J: TRBJ2-3; V: TRBV10-2; CDR3: CASSEVDTQYF
J: TRBJ2-1; V: TRBV5-1; CDR3: CASSYRPGSYNEQFF
J: TRBJ2-7; V: TRBV5-1; CDR3: CASSPETGNFYEQYF
J: TRBJ2-7; V: TRBV11-2; CDR3: CASSLERYEQYF
J: TRBJ2-7; V: TRBV4-3; CDR3: CASSQEWTGAYEQYF
J: TRBJ2-7; V: TRBV5-1; CDR3: CASSPGLAGGSYEQYF
J: TRBJ1-2; V: TRBV9; CDR3: CASSVEVTSVDGYTF
J: TRBJ1-2; V: TRBV12-2; CDR3: CASRLVVRGPNYGYTF
J: TRBJ2-1; V: TRBV30; CDR3: CAWSKGLLEQFF
J: TRBJ2-1; V: TRBV2; CDR3: CASSQRGRYNEQFF
J: TRBJ1-2; V: TRBV2; CDR3: CASSEAGTGDGYTF
J: TRBJ2-3; V: TRBV6-4; CDR3: CASRIKGVEGTDTQYF
J: TRBJ1-1; V: TRBV6-5; CDR3: CASSLTGGSEAFF